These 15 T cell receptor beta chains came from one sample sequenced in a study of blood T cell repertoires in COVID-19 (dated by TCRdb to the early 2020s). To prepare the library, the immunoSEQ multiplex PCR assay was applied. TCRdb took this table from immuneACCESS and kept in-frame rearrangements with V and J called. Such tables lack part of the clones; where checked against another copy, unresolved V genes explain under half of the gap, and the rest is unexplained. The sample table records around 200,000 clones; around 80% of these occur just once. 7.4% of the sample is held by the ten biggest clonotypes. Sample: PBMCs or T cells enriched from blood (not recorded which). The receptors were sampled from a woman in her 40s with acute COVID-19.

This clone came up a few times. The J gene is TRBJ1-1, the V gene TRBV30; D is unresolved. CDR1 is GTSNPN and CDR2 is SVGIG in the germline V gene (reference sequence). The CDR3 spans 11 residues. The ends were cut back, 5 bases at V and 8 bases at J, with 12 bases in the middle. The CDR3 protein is CAWLEEGEAFF. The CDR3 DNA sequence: TGTGCCTGGCTTGAGGAAGGCGAAGCTTTCTTT.

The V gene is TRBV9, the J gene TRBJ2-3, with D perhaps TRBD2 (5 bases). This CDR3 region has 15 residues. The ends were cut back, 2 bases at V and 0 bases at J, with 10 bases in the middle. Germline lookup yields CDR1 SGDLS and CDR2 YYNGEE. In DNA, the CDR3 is TGTGCCAGCAGCGTTCTAGCCTCTAGCACAGATACGCAGTATTTT. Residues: CASSVLASSTDTQYF. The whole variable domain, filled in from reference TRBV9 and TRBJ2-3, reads DSGVTQTPKHLITATGQRVTLRCSPRSGDLSVYWYQQSLDQGLQFLIQYYNGEERAKGNILERFSAQQFPDLHSELNLSSLELGDSALYFCASSVLASSTDTQYFGPGTRLTVL.

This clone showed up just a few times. Written as DNA, the CDR3 is TGTGCCAGCAGCTTCTCTCCTCCTAGCGGGGAGCAGTTCTTC. As protein: CASSFSPPSGEQFF. The chain has TRBV7-3 and TRBJ2-1; 8 bases are shared with TRBD2. The CDR3 covers 14 residues. V lost 3 bases and J lost 10; bases outside the gene matches: 8. CDR1 is SGHTA, CDR2 FQGTGA, per germline.

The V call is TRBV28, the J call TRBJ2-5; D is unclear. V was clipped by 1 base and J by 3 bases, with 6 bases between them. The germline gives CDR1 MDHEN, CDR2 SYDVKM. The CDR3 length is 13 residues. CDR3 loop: CASSLYTKETQYF. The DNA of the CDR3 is TGTGCCAGCAGTTTATACACTAAAGAGACCCAGTACTTC.

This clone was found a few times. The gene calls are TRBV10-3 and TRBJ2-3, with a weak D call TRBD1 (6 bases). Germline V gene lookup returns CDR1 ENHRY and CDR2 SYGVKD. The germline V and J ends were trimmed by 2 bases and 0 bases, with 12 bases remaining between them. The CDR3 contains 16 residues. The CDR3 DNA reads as TGTGCCATCAGTGAGGCCGGGACAACCAGCACAGATACGCAGTATTTT. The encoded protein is CAISEAGTTSTDTQYF.

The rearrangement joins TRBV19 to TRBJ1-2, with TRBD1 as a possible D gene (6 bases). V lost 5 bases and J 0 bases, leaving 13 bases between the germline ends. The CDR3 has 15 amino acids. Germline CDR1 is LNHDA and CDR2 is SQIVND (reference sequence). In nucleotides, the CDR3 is TGTGCCAGTAGTCTAACCACAGGGCCTAACTATGGCTACACCTTC. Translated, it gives CASSLTTGPNYGYTF.

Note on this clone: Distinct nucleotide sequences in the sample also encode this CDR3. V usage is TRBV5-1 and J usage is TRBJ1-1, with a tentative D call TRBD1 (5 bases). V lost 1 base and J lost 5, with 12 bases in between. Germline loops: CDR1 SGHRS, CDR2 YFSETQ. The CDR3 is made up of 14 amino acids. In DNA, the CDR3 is TGCGCCAGCAGCTTGACGGGGGAGAGAACTGAAGCTTTCTTT. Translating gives CASSLTGERTEAFF. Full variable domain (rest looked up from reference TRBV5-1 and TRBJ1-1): KAGVTQTPRYLIKTRGQQVTLSCSPISGHRSVSWYQQTPGQGLQFLFEYFSETQRNKGNFPGRFSGRQFSNSRSEMNVSTLELGDSALYLCASSLTGERTEAFFGQGTRLTVV.

The CDR3 loop is CASSLAGGGATYGYTF. CDR3 DNA sequence: TGTGCCAGCAGCTTAGCCGGCGGGGGCGCAACCTATGGCTACACCTTC. V usage is TRBV7-8 and J usage is TRBJ1-2; a weak D match, TRBD1 (6 bases). CDR3 length: 16 residues. Germline V gives CDR1 SGHVS, CDR2 FQNEAQ. Trimming left V 0 bases short and J 4 bases short, with 15 bases between.

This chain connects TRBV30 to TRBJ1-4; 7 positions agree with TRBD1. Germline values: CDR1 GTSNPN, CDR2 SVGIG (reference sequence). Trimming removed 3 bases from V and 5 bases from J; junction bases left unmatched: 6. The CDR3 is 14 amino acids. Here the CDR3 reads CAWSAGGRNEKLFF. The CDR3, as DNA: TGTGCCTGGAGCGCAGGGGGAAGAAATGAAAAACTGTTTTTT.

CDR3 coding DNA: TGCGCCAGCCTGGCGGGACTAGCCGCAGATACGCAGTATTTT. It translates to CASLAGLAADTQYF. The chain carries TRBV5-1 and TRBJ2-3, with 9 positions matching TRBD2. Trimming at V came to 7 bases and at J to 4 bases, leaving 7 bases not matched to a gene. The CDR3 extends over 14 amino acids. The germline gives CDR1 SGHRS, CDR2 YFSETQ. The whole variable domain, remainder taken from reference TRBV5-1 and TRBJ2-3, is KAGVTQTPRYLIKTRGQQVTLSCSPISGHRSVSWYQQTPGQGLQFLFEYFSETQRNKGNFPGRFSGRQFSNSRSEMNVSTLELGDSALYLCASLAGLAADTQYFGPGTRLTVL.

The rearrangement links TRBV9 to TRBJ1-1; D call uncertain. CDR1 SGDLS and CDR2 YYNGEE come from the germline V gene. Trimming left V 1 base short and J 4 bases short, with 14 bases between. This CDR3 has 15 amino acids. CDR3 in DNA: TGTGCCAGCAGCGTACGACGGGATGTCGGCACTGAAGCTTTCTTT. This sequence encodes CASSVRRDVGTEAFF.

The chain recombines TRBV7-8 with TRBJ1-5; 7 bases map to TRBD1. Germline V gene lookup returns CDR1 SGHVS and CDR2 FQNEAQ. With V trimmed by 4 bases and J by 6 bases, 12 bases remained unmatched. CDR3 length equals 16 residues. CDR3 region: CASSSKRDRDFQPQHF. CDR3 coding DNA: TGTGCCAGCAGCTCAAAAAGGGACAGAGACTTTCAGCCCCAGCATTTT.

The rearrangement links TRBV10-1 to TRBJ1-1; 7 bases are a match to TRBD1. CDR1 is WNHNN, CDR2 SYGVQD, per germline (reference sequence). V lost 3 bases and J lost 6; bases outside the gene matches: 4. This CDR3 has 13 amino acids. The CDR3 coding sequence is TGCGCCAGCAGTGACCGACAGGGAGCTGAAGCTTTCTTT. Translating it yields CASSDRQGAEAFF.

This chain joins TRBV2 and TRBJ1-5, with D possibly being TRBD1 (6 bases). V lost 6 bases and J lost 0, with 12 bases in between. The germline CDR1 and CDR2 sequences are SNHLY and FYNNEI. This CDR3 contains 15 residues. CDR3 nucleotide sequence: TGTGCCAGCAGCCCTTTACAGGGTAGCAATCAGCCCCAGCATTTT. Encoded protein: CASSPLQGSNQPQHF.

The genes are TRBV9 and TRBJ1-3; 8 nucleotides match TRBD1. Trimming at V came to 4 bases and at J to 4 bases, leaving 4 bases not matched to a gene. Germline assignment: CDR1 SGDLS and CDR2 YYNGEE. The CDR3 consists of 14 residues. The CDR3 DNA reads TGTGCCAGCAGCCAGGGGGCGGACGGAAACACCATATATTTT. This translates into CASSQGADGNTIYF.